Each of the 8 T cell receptor beta chains below was sequenced from the same sample in a study of glioma-infiltrating T cells. The iRepertoire nested amplicon-rescue multiplex PCR amplified TCR alpha and beta CDR3s from RNA. Each CDR3 protein is one row after TCRdb ran MiXCR on the multiplex PCR reads. The sample shows about 12,000 distinct CDR3 sequences, approximately 26% of them seen only once. Sample: glioma tissue, nonneoplastic brain tissue, or PBMCs (not recorded which). These receptors were taken from a human donor with low-grade glioma or glioblastoma, undergoing nonglioma brain surgery, or in good health (not recorded which).

By share, this clonotype counts as medium-sized. V is TRBV3-1 and J is TRBJ2-3, with 10 nucleotides matching TRBD2. The trim removed 2 bases at V and 6 bases at J, leaving 5 bases unmatched. This CDR3 comprises 15 residues. Germline V gives CDR1 LGHDT, CDR2 YNNKEL (reference sequence). The CDR3 loop is CASSQLAGDADTQYF. CDR3 coding DNA: TGTGCCAGCAGCCAACTAGCGGGAGACGCGGATACGCAGTATTTT.

This clonotype was seen a few times. This chain links TRBV7-9 with TRBJ1-5; no clear D. V was clipped by 1 base and J by 11 bases, with 9 bases between them. The CDR3 contains 12 residues. Germline V CDR1 and CDR2: SEHNR, FQNEAQ (reference sequence). DNA for the CDR3: TGTGCCAGCAGCTTAGAATTGGGCGCCCAGCATTTT. Translation: CASSLELGAQHF. The full variable domain, its missing parts supplied by reference TRBV7-9 and TRBJ1-5, is DTGVSQNPRHKITKRGQNVTFRCDPISEHNRLYWYRQTLGQGPEFLTYFQNEAQLEKSRLLSDRFSAERPKGSFSTLEIQRTEQGDSAMYLCASSLELGAQHFGDGTRLSIL.

This clonotype was recorded a few times. The chain has TRBV25-1 and TRBJ1-1; 9 nucleotides align to TRBD1. Trimming removed 3 bases from V and 4 bases from J; junction bases left unmatched: 6. Germline V gene sequence: CDR1 MGHDK, CDR2 SYGVNS. This CDR3 is built from 15 residues. CDR3 in DNA: TGTGCCAGCAGTGAGCCACAGGGGGCCGGCACTGAAGCTTTCTTT. Protein product: CASSEPQGAGTEAFF.

In this sample, this clonotype turned up a few times. V and J are TRBV29-1 and TRBJ2-5; 8 nucleotides line up with TRBD1. The CDR3 length is 12 residues. V shed 5 bases, J shed 4 bases, and the junction held 3 bases outside the gene matches. Germline assignment: CDR1 SQVTM and CDR2 ANQGSEA. This CDR3 reads CSVRTGGETQYF. In nucleotides, the CDR3 is TGCAGCGTTAGAACAGGGGGAGAGACCCAGTACTTC.

A word on this clonotype: A much larger clone lies a single base off, so this may be a read error. This chain joins TRBV3-1 and TRBJ2-5; 15 bases map to TRBD2. Germline V CDR1 and CDR2: LGHDT, YNNKEL (reference sequence). J lost 1 base, V lost 5 bases, and 5 bases had no gene match. There are 17 residues in the CDR3. The CDR3 nucleotides read TGTGCCAGCAGCTGTGGACTAGCGGGAGGGGGCCAAGAGACCCAGTACTTC. Translation: CASSCGLAGGGQETQYF.

The chain carries TRBV7-3 and TRBJ1-5, with TRBD1 matching over 7 bases. CDR3 length: 19 residues. CDR1 SGHTA and CDR2 FQGTGA come from the germline V gene. With 1 base clipped from V and 0 bases from J, the junction kept 12 bases outside the gene matches. The CDR3 DNA reads as TGTGCCAGCAGCTTAAGGGGCCGGAGGGGGCCATATAGCAATCAGCCCCAGCATTTT. It encodes CASSLRGRRGPYSNQPQHF. Variable domain in full (rest from reference TRBV7-3 and TRBJ1-5): GAGVSQTPSNKVTEKGKYVELRCDPISGHTALYWYRQSLGQGPEFLIYFQGTGAADDSGLPNDRFFAVRPEGSVSTLKIQRTERGDSAVYLCASSLRGRRGPYSNQPQHFGDGTRLSIL.

The J gene is TRBJ1-6, the V gene TRBV5-4, with D perhaps TRBD1 (5 bases). This CDR3 region has 12 residues. Germline V CDR1 and CDR2: SGHNT, YYREEE (reference sequence). V was cut by 9 bases and J by 5 bases, with 9 bases left in between. The CDR3 is CANGDDNSPLHF. The CDR3 DNA reads as TGTGCCAATGGGGACGATAATTCACCCCTCCACTTT. Full variable domain (rest looked up from reference TRBV5-4 and TRBJ1-6): ETGVTQSPTHLIKTRGQQVTLRCSSQSGHNTVSWYQQALGQGPQFIFQYYREEENGRGNFPPRFSGLQFPNYSSELNVNALELDDSALYLCANGDDNSPLHFGNGTRLTVT.

V usage is TRBV20-1 and J usage is TRBJ2-2; D uncertain. CDR3 size: 14 residues. Looked up from germline, CDR1 is DFQATT and CDR2 is SNEGSKA (reference sequence). V lost 2 bases, J lost 0 bases, and 7 bases lay in between. The CDR3 is CSARTPSNTGELFF. CDR3 coding DNA: TGCAGTGCTAGAACACCCTCGAACACCGGGGAGCTGTTTTTT.